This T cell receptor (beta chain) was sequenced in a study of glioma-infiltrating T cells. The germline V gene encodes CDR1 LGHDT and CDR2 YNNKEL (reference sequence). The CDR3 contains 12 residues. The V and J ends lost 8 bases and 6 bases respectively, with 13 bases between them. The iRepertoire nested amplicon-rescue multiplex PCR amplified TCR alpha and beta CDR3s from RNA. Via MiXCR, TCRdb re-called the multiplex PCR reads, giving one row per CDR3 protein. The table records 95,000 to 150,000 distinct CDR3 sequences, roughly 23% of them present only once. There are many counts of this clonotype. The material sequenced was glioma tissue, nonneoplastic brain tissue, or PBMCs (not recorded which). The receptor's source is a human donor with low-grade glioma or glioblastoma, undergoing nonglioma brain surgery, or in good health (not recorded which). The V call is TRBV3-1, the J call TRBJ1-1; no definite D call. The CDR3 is CASQGAGPEAFF. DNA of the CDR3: TGTGCCAGCCAAGGCGCCGGGCCTGAAGCTTTCTTT.